The sequence of this T cell receptor (beta chain) was determined in a study of PD-L1 blockade in urothelial cancer. As for the study in general: The year 2014 saw patients start atezolizumab, 1,200 mg intravenously every 3 weeks. Patients' histories included 0 to 3 prior chemotherapy regimens. About 90% of the 29 patients were males with bladder-origin urothelial cancer.

Time point: pretreatment peripheral blood. Into every PCR, synthetic TCR analog templates were spiked. Using immunoSEQ multiplex PCR, the repertoire was profiled, and TCRdb retains in-frame clones only, with some absent. The sample shows 80,000 to 90,000 clones, around 85% of them seen only once. This clone was seen once. Germline values: CDR1 SGHTA, CDR2 FQGTGA. The trim removed 0 bases at V and 3 bases at J, leaving 2 bases unmatched. This CDR3 spans 15 amino acids. The receptor was derived from a man aged 55 to 70 with urothelial cancer. The gene calls are TRBV7-3 and TRBJ2-1, with 7 bases lining up with TRBD1. The sample consisted of PBMCs, taken around atezolizumab (anti-PD-L1) treatment. The CDR3 loop reads CASSLTQGVYNEQFF. DNA of the CDR3: TGTGCCAGCAGCTTAACCCAGGGGGTCTACAATGAGCAGTTCTTC.